This T cell receptor beta chain was retrieved from a study of cytotoxic CD8 clonotypes in ibrutinib-treated CLL. Sequencing used immunoSEQ multiplex PCR; TCRdb keeps in-frame clones, though not all of them. The sample lists around 310,000 clones, 80% occurring once. This clone was counted a single time. The sample in question was PBMCs, obtained before ibrutinib treatment. The receptor was isolated from a human donor with chronic lymphocytic leukemia.

In DNA, the CDR3 is TGTGCCACCAGCAGAGTTTCCGCTGAAAAACTGTTTTTT. Amino acid sequence: CATSRVSAEKLFF. The chain couples TRBV15 to TRBJ1-4; D uncertain. The CDR3 has 13 amino acids. V dropped 1 base and J dropped 7 bases, with 7 bases sitting between them. Germline V CDR1 and CDR2: LNHNV, YYDKDF (reference sequence).